Listed below are T cell receptor beta chains from one sample, sequenced in a study of cytomegalovirus exposure and HLA in healthy donors. Profiled with immunoSEQ multiplex PCR; TCRdb holds only in-frame clones, not every one. The table lists approximately 230,000 clones, roughly 90% of them singletons. Source material: PBMCs. These receptors were taken from a man aged 18 to 30 in good health and CMV-seropositive. CDR3s include the opening cysteine and the closing phenylalanine or tryptophan. D genes are given only for firm matches. For some rows the clone size is stated as once, few or many, or as a class when expanded; others skip it.

TRBV30	.	TRBJ2-7	.	TGTGCCTGGAGTGTACTGTTCGGGTCCGAGCAGTACTTC	CAWSVLFGSEQYF
TRBV13	.	TRBJ1-4	once	TGTGCCAGCAGCTTAGGCATCGACAGAGATAATGAAAAACTGTTTTTT	CASSLGIDRDNEKLFF
TRBV30	.	TRBJ2-7	.	TGTGCCTGGAGTATATATGGGGGCGGTCTTAGGTACGAGCAGTACTTC	CAWSIYGGGLRYEQYF
TRBV6-5	.	TRBJ1-1	once	TGTGCCAGCAGTCTGCGGAGGGGCAACACTGAAGCTTTCTTT	CASSLRRGNTEAFF
TRBV6-4	TRBD1	TRBJ2-2	once	TGTGCCAGCAGTGCCGAAACAGGGGTCCGGGAGCTGTTTTTT	CASSAETGVRELFF
TRBV6-6	.	TRBJ1-1	.	TGTGCCAGCAGTGGTGCGACGAACACTGAAGCTTTCTTT	CASSGATNTEAFF
TRBV27	.	TRBJ2-7	.	TGTGCCAGCAGTTCCCCGGCCTCACCCTACGAGCAGTACTTC	CASSSPASPYEQYF
TRBV9	.	TRBJ2-3	.	TGTGCCAGCAGCGTAGTGGGGGGTAGAGATACGCAGTATTTT	CASSVVGGRDTQYF
TRBV2	.	TRBJ1-5	few	TGTGCCAGCAGTGAGGGCCCTGGTCAGCCCCAGCATTTT	CASSEGPGQPQHF
TRBV4-2	TRBD2	TRBJ2-1	.	TGTGCCAGCAGCCAGGGCAGCGGGACCGGCAATGAGCAGTTCTTC	CASSQGSGTGNEQFF
TRBV28	.	TRBJ1-5	.	TGTGCCAGCCGGGTCAGCAATCAGCCCCAGCATTTT	CASRVSNQPQHF
TRBV27	TRBD1	TRBJ2-4	once	TGTGCCAGCAGTCCCGGGTTGAGACAGGGGGCCAAAAACATTCAGTACTTC	CASSPGLRQGAKNIQYF
TRBV4-1	.	TRBJ2-1	.	TGCGCCAGCAGCCAAGGGGGGCAGGGCGAGGATGAGCAGTTCTTC	CASSQGGQGEDEQFF
TRBV5-1	TRBD2	TRBJ2-1	.	TGCGCCAGCAGCTTGGAGGTAGCGGGAGGGGGTGAGCAGTTCTTC	CASSLEVAGGGEQFF
TRBV30	.	TRBJ1-3	.	TGTGCCTGGAGTGGAGGGTTCGGAGGAAACACCATATATTTT	CAWSGGFGGNTIYF
TRBV5-6	TRBD2	TRBJ2-2	.	TGTGCCAGCAGCTTGGGAGGGAGGGCCTTCACCGGGGAGCTGTTTTTT	CASSLGGRAFTGELFF
TRBV4-1	.	TRBJ1-5	.	TGCGCCAGCAGCCAATACGGGGTTAGGGATCAGCCCCAGCATTTT	CASSQYGVRDQPQHF
TRBV5-1	TRBD1	TRBJ2-1	once	TGCGCCAGCAGCTTCCGGGACAGGGTCTACAATGAGCAGTTCTTC	CASSFRDRVYNEQFF
TRBV7-2	.	TRBJ2-7	.	TGTGCCAGCAGCTTAGGCGTTGCGGGTTACTACGAGCAGTACTTC	CASSLGVAGYYEQYF
TRBV4-1	TRBD1	TRBJ1-5	once	TGCGCCAGCAGCCAAGATCCCAGGGGGCTTCAGCTCAATCAGCCCCAGCATTTT	CASSQDPRGLQLNQPQHF
TRBV29-1	.	TRBJ1-2	.	TGCAGCGTTCTCAAGCAGGGTGGCTACACCTTC	CSVLKQGGYTF
TRBV6-1	.	TRBJ2-1	.	TGTGCCAGCAGTGCCCCGGGCAAAATGAATGAGCAGTTCTTC	CASSAPGKMNEQFF
TRBV6-5	.	TRBJ1-5	.	TGTGCCAGCAGCCCCGATTTCGTTCAGCCCCAGCATTTT	CASSPDFVQPQHF
TRBV2	.	TRBJ2-3	.	TGTGCCACATTAGCGCTTACCGGGTCTTACACAGATACGCAGTATTTT	CATLALTGSYTDTQYF
TRBV7-2	.	TRBJ1-5	.	TGTGCCAGCAGCTTAGCGGTGGACAACTACCAGCCCCAGCATTTT	CASSLAVDNYQPQHF
TRBV5-6	.	TRBJ2-1	.	TGTGCCAGCAGCTTGGAGGAGCGGAACTACAATGAGCAGTTCTTC	CASSLEERNYNEQFF
TRBV7-2	TRBD2	TRBJ2-7	.	TGTGCCAGCAGCACGACTAGCGGGAGTACGAACGAGCAGTACTTC	CASSTTSGSTNEQYF
TRBV6-5	TRBD1	TRBJ2-7	.	TGTGCCAGCAGTTCCCCATTCGGGACAGGGTTCGGCGAGCAGTACTTC	CASSSPFGTGFGEQYF
TRBV30	.	TRBJ2-1	.	TGTGCCTGGAGTGTACAAGGGCTTGAGCAGTTCTTC	CAWSVQGLEQFF
TRBV6-1	TRBD2	TRBJ2-3	.	TGTGCCAGCAGTGACCGACTAGCGGGAGGGCCAGATACGCAGTATTTT	CASSDRLAGGPDTQYF
TRBV6-1	TRBD2	TRBJ2-7	.	TGTGCCAGCGCGCCGGGGGGGGTAAGCCCATACGAGCAGTACTTC	CASAPGGVSPYEQYF
TRBV6-1	TRBD1	TRBJ1-2	.	TGTGCCAGCAGTCCATTGACAGGGGCTGACTATGGCTACACCTTC	CASSPLTGADYGYTF
TRBV18	TRBD2	TRBJ2-5	.	TGTGCCAGCTCTACCCTACTAGCGGGACCCAATGGGACCCAGTACTTC	CASSTLLAGPNGTQYF
TRBV6-1	TRBD1	TRBJ2-7	.	TGTGCCAGCAGTGAAGGGACAGGGGGCTACGAGCAGTACTTC	CASSEGTGGYEQYF
TRBV6-6	.	TRBJ2-1	.	TGTGCCAGCAGTTACTCGGAGGGCGAGCAGTTCTTC	CASSYSEGEQFF
TRBV5-1	.	TRBJ1-1	.	TGCGCCAGCAGCTTGGCCGGGTACTCTTCACGGGATTTCTTT	CASSLAGYSSRDFF
TRBV27	.	TRBJ1-5	.	TGTGCCAGCAGTTTTACGGGGGTGAGCAATCAGCCCCAGCATTTT	CASSFTGVSNQPQHF
TRBV7-9	.	TRBJ2-7	.	TGTGCCAGCAGCTTACCCGGGGAGTACGAGCAGTACTTC	CASSLPGEYEQYF
TRBV27	.	TRBJ1-2	.	TGTGCCAGCAGTTCCCCCGCCTCGGCAGGGCGGATGTTTAGCTACACCTTC	CASSSPASAGRMFSYTF
TRBV2	.	TRBJ1-5	.	TGTGCCAGCAGTAGGGAGGGGGGGAATCAGCCCCAGCATTTT	CASSREGGNQPQHF
TRBV7-8	TRBD2	TRBJ2-2	.	TGTGCCAGCAGCTTTGTTTCGGGGGGTGACACCGGGGAGCTGTTTTTT	CASSFVSGGDTGELFF
TRBV7-9	.	TRBJ2-1	.	TGTGCCAGCAGGGACACTGAATACAATGAGCAGTTCTTC	CASRDTEYNEQFF
TRBV30	.	TRBJ1-3	.	TGTGCCTGGAGTATGGGATACAGCTCCTTCTCTGGAAACACCATATATTTT	CAWSMGYSSFSGNTIYF
TRBV7-6	TRBD2	TRBJ2-1	once	TGTGCCAGCAGCCCCCGGACTAGCGGGAATATCAATGAGCAGTTCTTC	CASSPRTSGNINEQFF
TRBV11-2	TRBD2	TRBJ2-7	.	TGTGCCAGCAGCTTAGGTGCGCGGGAGATCTACGAGCAGTACTTC	CASSLGAREIYEQYF
TRBV5-1	.	TRBJ2-3	.	TGCGCCAGCAGCTTGGTGGGGGAGACAGATACGCAGTATTTT	CASSLVGETDTQYF